This T cell receptor (beta chain) was observed in a study of human T cells and chemical hapten exposure. At the level of the study: Patients were mainly female, each with alopecia areata, totalis or universalis. General study points: The formation of large CDR3 similarity clusters by expanded TCRs significantly exceeded that of controls.

The time point here: patch test 1, 2 weeks after DPC sensitization. Treatment noted: therapeutic diphenylcyclopropenone sensitization with weekly scalp DPC. On this clonotype itself: Its specificity is unknown.

The library gave individual cDNA molecules unique molecular identifiers. TCRdb itself ran the RACE reads through MiXCR, one entry per CDR3 protein. The data show about 120,000 distinct CDR3 sequences, roughly 13% seen once. The CDR3 runs 15 residues. Germline assignment: CDR1 SGHAT and CDR2 FQNNGV. V was shortened by 3 bases and J by 3 bases, with 13 bases between the two germline ends. The J gene is TRBJ2-3, the V gene TRBV11-2; D possibly corresponds to TRBD1 (5 bases). This specimen was whole blood, taken in connection with sensitization to the hapten diphenylcyclopropenone (DPC). This TCR derives from a man between 18 and 35 years old with alopecia areata. Some clones in this sample may be carry-over from other donors' samples. CDR3 DNA sequence: TGTGCCAGCAGCTTGTCAAGGGGAATGACAGATACGCAGTATTTT. The encoded protein is CASSLSRGMTDTQYF.